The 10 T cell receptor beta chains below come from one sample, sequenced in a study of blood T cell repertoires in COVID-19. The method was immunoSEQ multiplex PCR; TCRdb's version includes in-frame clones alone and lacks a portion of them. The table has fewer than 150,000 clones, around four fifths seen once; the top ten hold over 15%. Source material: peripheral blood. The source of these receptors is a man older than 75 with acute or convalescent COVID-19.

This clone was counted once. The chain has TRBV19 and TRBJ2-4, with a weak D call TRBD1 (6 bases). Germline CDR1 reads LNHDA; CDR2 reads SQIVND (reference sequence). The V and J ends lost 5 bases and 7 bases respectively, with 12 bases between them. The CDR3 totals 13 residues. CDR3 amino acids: CASSSGVGNIQYF. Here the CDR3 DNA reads TGTGCCAGTAGTTCAGGGGTTGGGAACATTCAGTACTTC.

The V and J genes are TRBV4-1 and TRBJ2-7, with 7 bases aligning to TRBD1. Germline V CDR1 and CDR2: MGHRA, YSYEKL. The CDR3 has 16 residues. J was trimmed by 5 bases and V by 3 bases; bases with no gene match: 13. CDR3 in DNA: TGCGCCAGCAGCCAGGGACCGGGACAGATAATTGACGAGCAGTACTTC. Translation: CASSQGPGQIIDEQYF.

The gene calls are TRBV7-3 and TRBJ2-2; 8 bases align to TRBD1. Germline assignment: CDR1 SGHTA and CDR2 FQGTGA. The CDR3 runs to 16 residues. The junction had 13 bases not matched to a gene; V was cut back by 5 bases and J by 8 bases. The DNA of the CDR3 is TGTGCCAGCAGCCTCACGCCAGGGGGCGTTCAGGGGGAGCTGTTTTTT. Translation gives CASSLTPGGVQGELFF.

The CDR3 sequence is CASSFGGRSGYTF. The CDR3 coding sequence is TGCGCCAGCAGCTTCGGGGGTAGGTCAGGCTACACCTTC. The chain couples TRBV5-1 to TRBJ1-2, with TRBD1 as a possible D gene (5 bases). V lost 2 bases and J 8 bases, leaving 13 bases between the germline ends. The CDR3 runs 13 residues. The germline V gene has CDR1 SGHRS and CDR2 YFSETQ. Complete variable domain (other parts from reference TRBV5-1 and TRBJ1-2): KAGVTQTPRYLIKTRGQQVTLSCSPISGHRSVSWYQQTPGQGLQFLFEYFSETQRNKGNFPGRFSGRQFSNSRSEMNVSTLELGDSALYLCASSFGGRSGYTFGSGTRLTVV.

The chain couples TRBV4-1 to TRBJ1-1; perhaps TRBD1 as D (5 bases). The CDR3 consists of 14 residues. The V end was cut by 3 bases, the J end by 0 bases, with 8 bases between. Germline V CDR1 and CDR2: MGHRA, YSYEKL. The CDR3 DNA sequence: TGCGCCAGCAGCCAGGGACTTCTGAACACTGAAGCTTTCTTT. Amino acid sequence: CASSQGLLNTEAFF.

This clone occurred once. The CDR3 is CASSPRAYSYNEQFF. For the CDR3, the DNA is TGTGCCAGCAGCCCCCGAGCCTACTCCTACAATGAGCAGTTCTTC. J is TRBJ2-1 and V is TRBV14; D gene ambiguous. Germline CDR1 reads SGHDN; CDR2 reads FVKESK. The CDR3 is 15 amino acids. V dropped 4 bases and J dropped 0 bases, with 10 bases sitting between them.

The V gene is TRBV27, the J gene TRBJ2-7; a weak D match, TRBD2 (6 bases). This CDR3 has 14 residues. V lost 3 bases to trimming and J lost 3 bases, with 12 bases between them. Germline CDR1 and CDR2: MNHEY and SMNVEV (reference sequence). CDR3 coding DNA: TGTGCCAGCAGTTTGGGGCGAGCGGGCTACGAGCAGTACTTC. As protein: CASSLGRAGYEQYF.

The CDR3 nucleotides are TGTGCTAGTGGTTTGGTACTAGCCTTAGCGGGGGAAAATTACGAGCAGTACTTC. The encoded protein is CASGLVLALAGENYEQYF. V is TRBV12-5 and J is TRBJ2-7, with 9 positions matching TRBD2. The germline V gene encodes CDR1 LGHNT and CDR2 FRNRAP. Losses at the gene ends were 0 bases for V and 4 bases for J; bases not matched to a gene: 13. The CDR3 is 18 residues long.

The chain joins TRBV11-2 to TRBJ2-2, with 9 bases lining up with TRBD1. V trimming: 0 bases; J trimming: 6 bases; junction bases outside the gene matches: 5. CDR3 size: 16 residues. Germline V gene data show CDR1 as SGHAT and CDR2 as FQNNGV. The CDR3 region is CASSLEGQGRAGELFF. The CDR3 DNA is TGTGCCAGCAGCTTAGAGGGACAGGGCAGAGCCGGGGAGCTGTTTTTT.

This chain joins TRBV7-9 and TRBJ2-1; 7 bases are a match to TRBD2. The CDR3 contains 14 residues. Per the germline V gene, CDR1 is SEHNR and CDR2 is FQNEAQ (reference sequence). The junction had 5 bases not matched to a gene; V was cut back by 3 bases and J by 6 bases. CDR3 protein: CASSFRGRGNEQFF. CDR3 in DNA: TGTGCCAGCAGCTTCCGGGGGAGGGGCAATGAGCAGTTCTTC.